A selection of T cell receptor beta chains follows, all from one sample in a study of blood T cell repertoires in COVID-19. Measured with immunoSEQ multiplex PCR; TCRdb has only the in-frame clones, and not every one. The repertoire holds under 550,000 clones, with roughly 90% as singletons. Sequenced input: peripheral blood. These receptors all stem from a man younger than 35 with COVID-19, enrolled during active disease. The CDR3 runs from the conserved cysteine through the conserved F or W. A D gene is named only where the DNA matches it firmly. A clone size is listed for some rows: how often the clone was seen (once, few, many), or a class if it is expanded.

clone size,D gene,J gene,V gene,CDR3 DNA,CDR3 protein
-,TRBD2,TRBJ2-1,TRBV30,TGTGCCTGGAGTGCGGGACTAGCGGGAATGGATGAGCAGTTCTTC,CAWSAGLAGMDEQFF
-,-,TRBJ1-2,TRBV5-5,TGTGCCAGCAGCGTATTCACGAGCTATGGCTACACCTTC,CASSVFTSYGYTF
-,TRBD1,TRBJ2-2,TRBV7-9,TGTGCCAGCAGGGGGACAGCGAACACCGGGGAGCTGTTTTTT,CASRGTANTGELFF
-,-,TRBJ2-7,TRBV4-1,TGCGCCAGCAGCCACCCGGACTTGACCTACGAGCAGTACTTC,CASSHPDLTYEQYF
-,-,TRBJ2-7,TRBV7-2,TGTGCCAGCAGTTACCCCGGACATCGATTCGCCTACGAGCAGTACTTC,CASSYPGHRFAYEQYF
-,-,TRBJ2-3,TRBV15,TGTGCCACCAGCCCCGCGGGGTACCACTCTACGCAGTATTTT,CATSPAGYHSTQYF
-,-,TRBJ2-5,TRBV12-5,TGTGCTAGTGGTTTGGGGGGAGGAGAGACCCAGTACTTC,CASGLGGGETQYF
-,-,TRBJ2-3,TRBV7-6,TGTGCCAGCAGCTCCCCCCTTAGCACAGATACGCAGTATTTT,CASSSPLSTDTQYF
few,TRBD1,TRBJ2-2,TRBV5-4,TGTGCCAGCAGCTCCCGGGACAGGGGAGGCCGGGAGCTGTTTTTT,CASSSRDRGGRELFF
-,-,TRBJ2-2,TRBV15,TGTGCCACCAGTATCCTTATAGTCGGGGAGCTGTTTTTT,CATSILIVGELFF
-,TRBD1,TRBJ1-1,TRBV4-1,TGCGCCAGCAGCCAGTCACAGGGGGCCGAAGCTTTCTTT,CASSQSQGAEAFF
-,-,TRBJ1-1,TRBV5-1,TGCGCCAGCAGCTCGGGACTTCCCGTTGAGACTGAAGCTTTCTTT,CASSSGLPVETEAFF
-,TRBD2,TRBJ2-1,TRBV7-9,TGTGCCAGCAGCGCCCGGACTAGTACGGGCATGGGGCATGAGCAGTTCTTC,CASSARTSTGMGHEQFF
-,-,TRBJ1-6,TRBV7-8,TGTGCCAGCAGCCAGGGCCGGAGGAGCTCCTATAATTCACCCCTCCACTTT,CASSQGRRSSYNSPLHF
-,-,TRBJ1-2,TRBV4-1,TGCGCCAGCAGCCCTGAGGGTGTTGGATATGGCTACACCTTC,CASSPEGVGYGYTF
-,TRBD1,TRBJ1-5,TRBV19,TGTGCCAGTAACAAGGGGGCGAATCAGCCCCAGCATTTT,CASNKGANQPQHF
-,-,TRBJ1-5,TRBV19,TGTGCCAGTAGCTTTAATATGAATCAGCCCCAGCATTTT,CASSFNMNQPQHF
-,-,TRBJ2-1,TRBV19,TGTGCCAGTAGCTTCTATACCTACAATGAGCAGTTCTTC,CASSFYTYNEQFF
-,-,TRBJ1-3,TRBV6-5,TGTGCCAGCAGACCGACGGGGAGCTCTGGAAACACCATATATTTT,CASRPTGSSGNTIYF
-,TRBD1,TRBJ1-3,TRBV5-4,TGTGCCAGCAGCCCGTCGACAGGGGGCTCTGGAAACACCATATATTTT,CASSPSTGGSGNTIYF
-,-,TRBJ1-2,TRBV11-1,TGTGCCAGCAGCCGAGCTCGCGGTGAAGGCTACACCTTC,CASSRARGEGYTF
-,-,TRBJ1-1,TRBV12-1,TGTGCCAGCAGCTTTGACAGGGAAAAAGATTGGGCTTTCTTT,CASSFDREKDWAFF
-,-,TRBJ2-1,TRBV27,TGTGCCAGCAGTTTGGAGGGCCGCGGCAATGAGCAGTTCTTC,CASSLEGRGNEQFF
-,TRBD1,TRBJ2-7,TRBV3-1/TRBV3-2,TGTGCCAGCAGCCGCGAACAGGGGATCGCCTACGAGCAGTACTTC,CASSREQGIAYEQYF
-,TRBD2,TRBJ2-5,TRBV4-1,TGCGCCAGCAGCCAAGGACTAGCGGGGGGTCGGGCTTTGCAGACCCAGTACTTC,CASSQGLAGGRALQTQYF
-,TRBD1,TRBJ2-1,TRBV5-1,TGCGCCAGCAGCTTGGGACAGGGTTCCTACAATGAGCAGTTCTTC,CASSLGQGSYNEQFF
-,-,TRBJ2-7,TRBV27,TGTGCCAGCAGGATGGACAGCTACTCCAACGAGCAGTACTTC,CASRMDSYSNEQYF
-,-,TRBJ2-2,TRBV7-2,TGTGCCAGCAGACCCCGGGACTCTTACACCGGGGAGCTGTTTTTT,CASRPRDSYTGELFF
-,TRBD2,TRBJ2-3,TRBV7-3,TGTGCCAGCAGCCGCGGGACTAGCGCGGATACGCAGTATTTT,CASSRGTSADTQYF
-,TRBD2,TRBJ2-7,TRBV6-5,TGTGCCAGCAGTTACGGACCGAGCGGGGGTACCTACGAGCAGTACTTC,CASSYGPSGGTYEQYF
once,-,TRBJ2-7,TRBV15,TGTGCCACCAGCAGAGATCTGGCTAGCACCTACGAGCAGTACTTC,CATSRDLASTYEQYF
-,TRBD2,TRBJ2-1,TRBV18,TGTGCCAGCTCACCGCCCGGGACTACGCCCAATGAGCAGTTCTTC,CASSPPGTTPNEQFF
-,TRBD1,TRBJ2-5,TRBV19,TGTGCCAGTAGTGTCGACAGGGAAGAGACCCAGTACTTC,CASSVDREETQYF
-,-,TRBJ2-3,TRBV12-3/TRBV12-4,TGTGCCAGCAGCCGTATCACAGATACGCAGTATTTT,CASSRITDTQYF
-,-,TRBJ2-7,TRBV7-9,TGTGCCAGCAGCTTCTCTGACTTGGCCTACGAGCAGTACTTC,CASSFSDLAYEQYF
once,-,TRBJ2-7,TRBV7-7,TGTGCTAGCAGCCCACGACAGACGTACGAGCAGTACTTC,CASSPRQTYEQYF
few,TRBD2,TRBJ2-4,TRBV19,TGTGCCAGTAGTATTAGCGGGGGTAACATTCAGTACTTC,CASSISGGNIQYF
-,-,TRBJ2-6,TRBV5-1,TGCGCCAGCAGCTCTGACAGCTCTGGGGCCAACGTCCTGACTTTC,CASSSDSSGANVLTF
-,TRBD1,TRBJ2-2,TRBV5-1,TGCGCCAGCAGCTTTGAGGGGGCAACCGGGGAGCTGTTTTTT,CASSFEGATGELFF
few,TRBD1,TRBJ1-1,TRBV5-4,TGTGCCGCAGGGGGTCAAAACACTGAAGCTTTCTTT,CAAGGQNTEAFF
-,-,TRBJ2-1,TRBV19,TGTGCCAGTAGCCCGCGGGGTTACAATGAGCAGTTCTTC,CASSPRGYNEQFF